A selection of T cell receptor beta chains follows, all from one sample in a study of response to subunit inactivated influenza vaccine. Each CDR3 protein gets one entry after TCRdb re-called the RT-PCR reads with MiXCR. The sample consists of 550,000 to 650,000 distinct CDR3 sequences, approximately 12% of them appearing once. This specimen consisted of PBMCs from blood, obtained on the day of vaccination. The receptors here all came from a man aged 50 to 59 who received an inactivated influenza vaccine. CDR3s include the opening cysteine and the closing phenylalanine or tryptophan. A D gene is named only where the DNA matches it firmly. The size entry is marked missing in some rows and otherwise reads once, few, many or a size class.

many	TRBV6-1	TRBD2	TRBJ2-7	16	TGTGCCAGCAGCCGTGGACTAGCGGGAAACCCCTACGAGCAGTACTTC	CASSRGLAGNPYEQYF
few	TRBV5-1	.	TRBJ2-1	15	TGCGCCAGCAGCTTGGGGGGGCTCCCAGGGAATGAGCAGTTCTTC	CASSLGGLPGNEQFF
many	TRBV29-1	.	TRBJ2-7	11	TGCAGCGCTGCGTCCGGTTACGAGCAGTACTTC	CSAASGYEQYF
.	TRBV12-3/TRBV12-4	TRBD1	TRBJ1-2	14	TGTGCCAGCAGTTTTCAGGGGGTTGTCTATGGCTACACCTTC	CASSFQGVVYGYTF
many	TRBV4-3	.	TRBJ2-3	15	TGCGCCAGCAGCCAAGTTGTAGGTCTCGCAGATACGCAGTATTTT	CASSQVVGLADTQYF
few	TRBV20-1	TRBD2	TRBJ2-3	14	TGCAGTGCCAATAAGCGGGAGGGACGGGATACGCAGTATTTT	CSANKREGRDTQYF
.	TRBV28	TRBD2	TRBJ2-7	14	TGTGCCAGCAGTTTAAGCGGGGACTCCTACGAGCAGTACTTC	CASSLSGDSYEQYF
many	TRBV7-2	.	TRBJ2-3	12	TGTGCCAGCAGCTCCGGGGCAGATACGCAGTATTTT	CASSSGADTQYF
few	TRBV6-5	.	TRBJ2-7	14	TGTGCCAGCAGTTACGCCGGCAGAACCTACGAGCAGTACTTC	CASSYAGRTYEQYF
few	TRBV12-3/TRBV12-4	.	TRBJ1-5	16	TGTGCCAGCAGCGTAGGGGGGGGCTATAGCAATCAGCCCCAGCATTTT	CASSVGGGYSNQPQHF
.	TRBV4-1	.	TRBJ2-1	14	TGCGCCAGCAGCCCGCCAGGTAATTACAATGAGCAGTTCTTC	CASSPPGNYNEQFF
.	TRBV5-4	.	TRBJ1-6	15	TGTGCCAGCAGCATGGGTGGGAATTATAATTCACCCCTCCACTTT	CASSMGGNYNSPLHF
.	TRBV7-9	.	TRBJ2-7	12	TGTGCCAGCAGCTTAGCGATGAGGGAGCAGTACTTC	CASSLAMREQYF
many	TRBV20-1	.	TRBJ1-5	13	TGCAGTGCTTCTGACAGGTCCGGGCAGCCCCAGCATTTT	CSASDRSGQPQHF
.	TRBV11-2	.	TRBJ2-3	14	TGTGCCAGCAGATACGACCCTAGCACAGATACGCAGTATTTT	CASRYDPSTDTQYF
.	TRBV12-3/TRBV12-4	.	TRBJ1-3	15	TGTGCCAGCAGTACTCTGGACAGCTCTGGAAACACCATATATTTT	CASSTLDSSGNTIYF
few	TRBV6-5	.	TRBJ2-5	15	TGTGCCAGCAGTTTCCGACGGGGCCGTCAAGAGACCCAGTACTTC	CASSFRRGRQETQYF
many	TRBV12-3/TRBV12-4	.	TRBJ2-2	15	TGTGCCAGCAGTCCTTCCGGGGGCAACACCGGGGAGCTGTTTTTT	CASSPSGGNTGELFF
.	TRBV20-1	.	TRBJ1-5	13	TGCAGTGCCAAGAGACGGGCGGATCAGCCCCAGCATTTT	CSAKRRADQPQHF
.	TRBV20-1	TRBD1	TRBJ2-3	17	TGCAGTGCTAGAGATCCCCGGACAGGGACGACTGTGGATACGCAGTATTTT	CSARDPRTGTTVDTQYF
once	TRBV15	TRBD2	TRBJ2-3	18	TGTGCCACCAGCAGAGAGCGGGGCGGGACTAGCAGCACAGATACGCAGTATTTT	CATSRERGGTSSTDTQYF
few	TRBV20-1	TRBD2	TRBJ2-1	16	TGCAGTGCTTCCCTTCTGGCTAGCGGAAGAGGAAATGAGCAGTTCTTC	CSASLLASGRGNEQFF
few	TRBV6-5	TRBD1	TRBJ1-1	15	TGTGCCAGCAGTTACTCAAAGAGACAGGGGGCGAAAGTTTTCTTT	CASSYSKRQGAKVFF
few	TRBV20-1	.	TRBJ2-1	14	TGCAGTGCTCCCCCGTGGGGGGCCTACAATGAGCAGTTCTTC	CSAPPWGAYNEQFF
few	TRBV2	.	TRBJ2-7	13	TGTGCCAGCAGTGAAGCTAAGAGCTACGAGCAGTACTTC	CASSEAKSYEQYF
.	TRBV24-1	TRBD1	TRBJ1-5	14	TGTGCCACCAGTGATCAATATATGACAGGGCCTCAGCATTTT	CATSDQYMTGPQHF
.	TRBV12-3/TRBV12-4	TRBD1	TRBJ1-1	14	TGTGCCAGCAGTCTGCAGACAGGGCGTACTGAAGCTTTCTTT	CASSLQTGRTEAFF
few	TRBV6-2/TRBV6-3	.	TRBJ1-5	15	TGTGCCAGCAGAAGGGGCATTGGGAGCAATCAGCCCCAGCATTTT	CASRRGIGSNQPQHF
few	TRBV20-1	.	TRBJ2-7	14	TGCAGTGCTCCCCGTGGGACCCAACTTACCGAGCAGTACTTC	CSAPRGTQLTEQYF
.	TRBV5-1	.	TRBJ2-3	16	TGCGCCAGCAGCTTGGAGTTAGGGCAGGGCACAGATACGCAGTATTTT	CASSLELGQGTDTQYF
few	TRBV29-1	.	TRBJ1-4	14	TGCAGCGTTGTTCCAAGGGCAACTAATGAAAAACTGTTTTTT	CSVVPRATNEKLFF
few	TRBV7-2	TRBD2	TRBJ2-1	17	TGTGCCAGCAGCTTATGGACTAGCGGGGGGTCAGGCAATGAGCAGTTCTTC	CASSLWTSGGSGNEQFF
.	TRBV5-1	.	TRBJ2-3	18	TGCGCCAGCAGCTTGGGGAGGCGTGGCAGTTTTGGCCCAGATACGCAGTATTTT	CASSLGRRGSFGPDTQYF
few	TRBV7-2	TRBD2	TRBJ2-3	16	TGTGCCAGCAGCTTAGTCGCGGGGGGGCTCGCAGATACGCAGTATTTT	CASSLVAGGLADTQYF
.	TRBV29-1	.	TRBJ2-7	11	TGCAGCGTTGTATGGGGTTGGGAGCAGTACTTC	CSVVWGWEQYF